This T cell receptor beta chain was documented in a study of Graves' ophthalmopathy and Graves' hyperthyroidism. Using RNA transcripts, the TCR beta CDR3 regions were amplified. First-round RT-PCR employed HTBI primers, with a second-round multiplex PCR after it. A single record per CDR3 protein comes from TCRdb applying MiXCR to the multiplex PCR reads. The sample yields tens of thousands of distinct CDR3 sequences, less than 65% seen once. The length of the CDR3 is 14 residues. CDR1 is SQVTM, CDR2 ANQGSEA, per germline. V was clipped by 7 bases and J by 0 bases, with 14 bases between them. The sample comprised peripheral blood. The chain links TRBV29-1 to TRBJ2-3; D remains ambiguous. The TCR was taken from an adult man with Graves' ophthalmopathy. CDR3: CSARPGPSTDTQYF. DNA of the CDR3: TGCAGCGCCCGACCGGGTCCCAGCACAGATACGCAGTATTTT.